Sequencing of this T cell receptor (beta chain) was carried out in a study of OX40 agonist ivuxolimab in advanced cancers. Some background on the complete study: Ivuxolimab, which targeted the costimulatory receptor OX40 (CD134), was an agonistic, fully human IgG2 monoclonal antibody. Intravenous ivuxolimab was administered to patients every 2 weeks at six dose levels: 0.01, 0.1, 0.3, 1.5, 3 and 10 mg/kg. Of the roughly 52 dose-escalation patients, hepatocellular carcinoma was present in around 20, melanoma in approximately 15, renal cell carcinoma in 9 and head and neck cancer in 9. The dose-escalation cohort was approximately 83% male with a mean age of about 60 years, ranging from roughly 23 to 85. Patients were allowed to have had prior anti-PD-1, anti-PD-L1 or anti-CTLA-4 therapy, and around 40% of the dose-escalation patients had previously received checkpoint inhibitors. Partial responses were achieved by three dose-escalation patients, of whom one had hepatocellular carcinoma and two had cutaneous melanoma. Peripheral TCRbeta sequencing aimed to test whether ivuxolimab altered TCR sequence diversity and caused clonal T-cell expansion. The paper covers the monotherapy dose-escalation part of the phase I ivuxolimab trial, which included N ≈ 52 patients. Overall results and qualifications from the work: Antigen specificity was not determined for the clonally expanded peripheral T cells. Low levels of normalized T-cell clonal expansion were also seen in some patients who did not respond. At doses from 0.1 to 3.0 mg/kg, clonal expansion was seen in both CD4+ and CD8+ blood T cells between baseline and week 6. After ivuxolimab, expanded clones were on average more numerous among CD8+ T cells than among CD4+ T cells. In the 0.1-3.0 mg/kg groups, partial responders were among the patients with the lowest normalized peripheral clonal expansion, particularly in CD8+ T cells.

In the case of this clone: This clone's antigen is unknown. No clone much larger than this one lies a single base away; base qualities are absent.

The trial excluded patients who had a history of autoimmune disease or who were on systemic immunosuppression. Peripheral blood for TCR sequencing was drawn from every dose cohort at baseline, at cycle 4 day 1 and at cycle 7 day 1. Samples were obtained from an open-label, multicenter, first-in-human phase I dose-escalation trial of ivuxolimab. Adults with locally advanced or metastatic melanoma, renal cell carcinoma, hepatocellular carcinoma or head and neck squamous cell carcinoma were enrolled in the trial. Before TCR sequencing, CD4+ T cells and CD8+ T cells from peripheral blood were sorted into separate populations. V is trimmed back by 8 bases and J by 1 base, and the junction contains 6 bases that no gene match accounts for. From a lookup of the germline V gene, CDR1 and CDR2 are SQVTM and ANQGSEA. From its cysteine to its phenylalanine, the CDR3 spans 16 amino acids. Just CDR3 DNA is preserved here, 48 bases in frame from base 1.

For sequencing of the TCRbeta CDR3 region, genomic DNA was extracted from the sorted cells. TCRbeta CDR3 regions were sequenced using the immunoSEQ Assay. TCRdb mirrors the immuneACCESS table, restricted to in-frame sequences. Some clones are absent from its copies; in checked studies, under half trace to an unresolved V gene, and the reason for the others is unknown. The sample table shows around 76,000 clones, and roughly 89% are seen once. The ten largest clones add up to approximately 3% of the sample. The V gene is TRBV29-1 and the J gene is TRBJ2-3; 16 bases in the middle match TRBD2. The origin of this receptor is an adult with an advanced solid tumor such as melanoma, head and neck, liver or kidney cancer. The sequences come from CD4+ or CD8+ T cells sorted from blood, collected in a trial of the OX40 agonist ivuxolimab. The nucleotide sequence reads TGCAGCAGCGGGACTAGCGGGGGGGCCGGCACAGATACGCAGTATTTT. Its amino acids are CSSGTSGGAGTDTQYF.